This T cell receptor beta chain was retrieved from a study of blood T cell repertoires in COVID-19 (dated by TCRdb to 2020 to 2022). With regard to the full study: The collaborator samples originated in the United States, Italy and Spain and spanned the acute and convalescent phases of COVID-19. Where HLA class I and class II types were available, the types were taken from metadata supplied by the sample provider, not from assay-based typing. A de-identified subject ID, COVID-19 status, age in years and sex were almost always included in the sample metadata. The material from the prospective study consisted of cDNA or gDNA derived from T cells, B-cell-depleted T cells, or PBMCs. The repertoires were released in a freely available public database meant as a resource for research on the immune response to SARS-CoV-2. Samples came from the ongoing ImmuneRACE study (first 160 participants) plus 1,254 subjects from 6 global collaborators. Subjects who had been exposed to COVID-19, were actively infected with it, or had recovered from it provided the deeply sampled blood TCRbeta repertoires that made up the dataset. Findings and caveats that apply to the study as a whole: Clinical and demographic metadata were provided uncurated, with the amount varying by source and participant.

Spanning cysteine to phenylalanine, the CDR3 consists of 11 amino acids. CDR3 DNA is the only sequence kept; it has 33 bases, read in frame from the first base. V is pared back by 8 bases and J by 0 bases, with 4 bases lying between the germline termini. The germline V gene specifies MDHEN as CDR1 and SYDVKM as CDR2. Collaborating institutions collected whole blood in K2EDTA tubes following their own protocols. For TCRbeta analysis, collaborators shipped samples as frozen whole blood, isolated PBMCs, or DNA extracted from either of those sample types. The immunoSEQ Assay, a bias-controlled multiplex PCR, was used to amplify TCRbeta CDR3 regions from genomic DNA. In the source study's methods: The number of nucleated cells in each sample was estimated by amplification of reference gene primers within the assay. To quantify the absolute abundance of each unique TCRbeta CDR3 rearrangement, sequence reads were collapsed and filtered. For each sample, productive Simpson clonality was calculated by taking the square root of Simpson's diversity index across productive rearrangements. This immuneACCESS table, as held by TCRdb, lists in-frame sequences with V and J called but not all clones. Of the missing ones, under half trace to an unresolved V gene in checked studies; the others have no known cause. Clone size and the V and J calls come from that table; the DNA yielded D and trimming. The sample table records about 130,000 clones; about 70% of these occur just once. The ten largest clones capture approximately 2% of the sample.

A word on this clone: This clone's antigen is unknown. There are no base qualities to consult, and no much larger clone falls within one base.

The sequence derives from a woman aged 70 to 79 with acute or convalescent COVID-19. The sample consisted of peripheral blood. This chain is built from TRBV28 and TRBJ1-1; confidence is insufficient to name the D gene. The CDR3 region reads CASEVNTEAFF. The bases are TGTGCCAGCGAGGTGAACACTGAAGCTTTCTTT.